This paragraph covers one T cell receptor beta chain sequence. Its antigen is not identified. This sample was taken from a study of T-cell memory formation after mild COVID-19. General study points: Clones that contracted clustered mainly in CM and EM if CD4+ and in EMRA if CD8+. Certain responding clones were present in pre-infection memory, suggesting participation of cross-reactive memory. From day 15 to 85, contracting clones were balanced between CD4 and CD8, whereas later expanders leaned toward CD4+.

CDR3 size: 15 residues. CDR1 and CDR2 (germline): LGHDT, YNNKEL (reference sequence). V was clipped by 0 bases and J by 4 bases, with 9 bases between them. Libraries for TCRalpha and TCRbeta carried sample barcodes and unique molecular identifiers via 5'RACE. TCRdb recomputed calls from the 5' RACE reads with MiXCR, one row per CDR3 protein. In the table there are under 450,000 distinct CDR3 sequences, about 22% of which are singletons. V gene TRBV3-1 combines with J gene TRBJ2-2; D gene uncertain. This sequence originates from an adult woman who had mild COVID-19 (a few samples of this study predate the infection). Cell type and time point are not known. What was sequenced was PBMCs or a T cell subset sorted from them (not recorded which). The CDR3 region has the DNA TGTGCCAGCAGCCAAGATCGTCCGTTCACCGGGGAGCTGTTTTTT. This codes for CASSQDRPFTGELFF.